This TCR beta chain was captured by sequencing in a study of T cell changes during pregnancy in multiple sclerosis. CDR3 length: 15 residues. Germline V CDR1 and CDR2: MDHEN, SYDVKM. Losses at the gene ends were 3 bases for V and 4 bases for J; bases not matched to a gene: 8. The data were produced by immunoSEQ multiplex PCR, yet TCRdb's version contains in-frame clones alone and is incomplete. This sample has fewer than 20,000 clones, with more than 75% found just once. This clonotype was obtained from a female donor with multiple sclerosis, enrolled in a pregnancy study. Sequencing was performed on CD8+ T cells from peripheral blood mononuclear cells, taken after pregnancy. The chain carries TRBV28 and TRBJ2-5, with 7 bases matching TRBD1. The CDR3 region is CASSFEGAPGETQYF. The CDR3 DNA follows: TGTGCCAGCAGTTTTGAGGGGGCTCCGGGAGAGACCCAGTACTTC. Using reference TRBV28 and TRBJ2-5 for the parts outside the CDR3, the full variable domain is DVKVTQSSRYLVKRTGEKVFLECVQDMDHENMFWYRQDPGLGLRLIYFSYDVKMKEKGDIPEGYSVSREKKERFSLILESASTNQTSMYLCASSFEGAPGETQYFGPGTRLLVL.